The T cell receptor (beta chain) described here comes from a study of OX40 agonist ivuxolimab in advanced cancers. On the study more broadly: The treatment was a fully human IgG2 OX40 agonist, ivuxolimab. Each patient was given ivuxolimab into a vein every 2 weeks, at 0.01 to 10 mg/kg.

Sequenced by immunoSEQ multiplex PCR; TCRdb stores in-frame clones only, minus some. The profile shows 75,000 to 100,000 clones, roughly nine tenths of them singletons. Germline V gene sequence: CDR1 SNHLY, CDR2 FYNNEI. V dropped 1 base and J dropped 5; count of bases not matched to a gene: 5. This CDR3 has 14 amino acids. Anyone with autoimmune disease history or systemic immunosuppression was excluded. Sequencing was performed on CD4+ or CD8+ T cells sorted from blood, taken in a trial of the OX40 agonist ivuxolimab. The clonotype originates from an adult with an advanced solid tumor such as melanoma, head and neck, liver or kidney cancer. The chain employs TRBV2 and TRBJ2-7; 7 bases are a match to TRBD1. The CDR3 DNA is TGTGCCAGCAGTGAAGGCAGGGGGAAGGACGAGCAGTACTTC. This sequence encodes CASSEGRGKDEQYF.